This T cell receptor (beta chain) was profiled in a study of beta chain features in type 1 diabetes. The authors reverse transcribed all of the isolated RNA, so sequencing captured expressed TCRB transcripts. The average output of naive, central memory and regulatory T cell samples was a few million reads. Sequencing used immunoSEQ multiplex PCR; TCRdb keeps in-frame clones, though not all of them. This table holds 350,000 or so clones, about 18% found once. Germline CDR1 and CDR2: MGHRA and YSYEKL. The CDR3 sequence is 17 residues long. V was cut by 1 base and J by 0 bases, with 13 bases left in between. This clone was counted a few times.

The source material was naive CD4+ T cells from blood. This receptor was obtained from a woman aged 18 to 35 in good health. The rearrangement links TRBV4-1 to TRBJ1-3; D is uncertain. In DNA, the CDR3 is TGCGCCAGCAGCCAAGGAGGACTCACCAGCTCTGGAAACACCATATATTTT. It codes for CASSQGGLTSSGNTIYF.